This T cell receptor (beta chain) came from a study of T cells after yellow fever vaccination. 5'RACE template switching generated TCR cDNA, adding a universal primer site and UMIs. TCRdb passed the 5' RACE reads through MiXCR, listing each CDR3 protein once. The table has hundreds of thousands of distinct CDR3 sequences, 5.2% seen once. With 2 bases clipped from V and 5 bases from J, the junction kept 5 bases outside the gene matches. CDR1 is ENHRY, CDR2 SYGVKD, per germline. The CDR3 runs 14 residues. Notes on the study in general: Just a small share of clonotypes turned up in the CD4 compartment as well as the CD8 compartment. Contamination by abundant bulk-population clonotypes could be present in FACS-sorted repertoires. Boosting was followed by the reappearance of most primary-vaccination clones (around 95% CD4, about 89% CD8).

This clonotype was observed at least ten times. Its antigen is still unknown. The receptor was isolated from a man between 18 and 29 years old who received the YFV17D yellow fever vaccine. V is TRBV10-3 and J is TRBJ2-5, with 7 bases fitting TRBD1. Sequenced material: CD4+ T cells sorted from PBMCs, taken on the day of the yellow fever booster vaccination. CDR3 residues: CAISERGGQETQYF. The CDR3 DNA reads TGTGCCATCAGTGAGCGAGGGGGCCAGGAGACCCAGTACTTC.